Below are 13 T cell receptor beta chains sequenced from a single sample in a study of human T cells and chemical hapten exposure. TCRdb fed the RACE reads into MiXCR, producing one record per CDR3 protein. Among 300,000 to 350,000 distinct CDR3 sequences listed, under 8% were seen once. Time point denoted: patch test 1, 2 weeks after DPC sensitization. The treatment was: therapeutic diphenylcyclopropenone sensitization with weekly scalp DPC. The sample in question was whole blood, obtained in connection with sensitization to the hapten diphenylcyclopropenone (DPC). These receptor sequences come from a woman aged 18 to 35 with alopecia areata. Some clones in this sample may be carry-over from other donors' samples.

This chain joins TRBV14 and TRBJ2-3; D not resolved. CDR3 length: 11 amino acids. The germline V gene encodes CDR1 SGHDN and CDR2 FVKESK. V was cut by 0 bases and J by 9 bases, with 4 bases left in between. CDR3 sequence: CASSQELTQYF. As DNA, the CDR3 is TGTGCCAGCAGCCAAGAGTTAACGCAGTATTTT.

This clonotype was detected many times. The CDR3 bases are TGTGCCACCAGTGATTCGCCCCAGGTTGTGGGCACCGGGGAGCTGTTTTTT. Encoded protein: CATSDSPQVVGTGELFF. The chain is built from TRBV24-1 and TRBJ2-2; D is undetermined. Germline loops: CDR1 KGHDR, CDR2 SFDVKD. The CDR3 spans 17 residues. The germline V and J ends were trimmed by 2 bases and 4 bases, with 16 bases remaining between them.

At least ten counts were recorded for this clonotype. DNA of the CDR3: TGTGCCAGCAGCCTGAGGCCCCCCACAGATACGCAGTATTTT. Translating it yields CASSLRPPTDTQYF. The chain carries TRBV7-2 and TRBJ2-3; no reliable D call. Germline V gene lookup returns CDR1 SGHTA and CDR2 FQGNSA. The CDR3 sequence is 14 residues long. Trimming pared 5 bases from V and 2 bases from J, leaving 11 bases between. The full variable domain, rest sourced from reference TRBV7-2 and TRBJ2-3, is GAGVSQSPSNKVTEKGKDVELRCDPISGHTALYWYRQSLGQGLEFLIYFQGNSAPDKSGLPSDRFSAERTGGSVSTLTIQRTQQEDSAVYLCASSLRPPTDTQYFGPGTRLTVL.

V is TRBV28 and J is TRBJ2-7, with D perhaps matching TRBD1 (6 bases). The V end lost 2 bases, the J end lost 7 bases, and 12 bases lay between the germline ends. CDR3 length: 13 amino acids. CDR1 and CDR2 from the germline V gene are MDHEN and SYDVKM. The CDR3 sequence is CASSLVGGREQYF. The DNA for the CDR3 is TGTGCCAGCAGTTTAGTTGGGGGCAGGGAGCAGTACTTC.

The chain is built from TRBV2 and TRBJ1-4; the D is unclear. This CDR3 has 14 residues. V was cut by 3 bases and J by 8 bases, with 13 bases left in between. CDR1 and CDR2 from the germline V gene are SNHLY and FYNNEI. The CDR3 DNA is TGTGCCAGCAGTGAGATGGGAGAAGGAGAAAAACTGTTTTTT. Its protein product is CASSEMGEGEKLFF.

This clonotype was seen a handful of times. The chain couples TRBV29-1 to TRBJ1-1, with TRBD1 as a possible D gene (5 bases). Germline V gene lookup returns CDR1 SQVTM and CDR2 ANQGSEA. Trimming removed 6 bases from V and 0 bases from J, with 11 bases in between. The CDR3 has 13 amino acids. The chain's CDR3 is CSVSLGLNTEAFF. The CDR3 region has the DNA TGCAGCGTCTCATTGGGGCTGAACACTGAAGCTTTCTTT.

This clonotype was picked up many times. This rearrangement joins TRBV12-3 or TRBV12-4 to TRBJ2-2; TRBD2 is a possible D gene (6 bases). Trimming pared 6 bases from V and 6 bases from J, leaving 14 bases between. The CDR3 consists of 14 residues. The CDR3 sequence is CASRIRSGSGELFF. The CDR3 region has the DNA TGTGCCAGCAGAATCCGTAGCGGATCCGGGGAGCTGTTTTTT.

This clonotype was detected a few times. The chain couples TRBV5-4 to TRBJ2-5, with 11 bases that match TRBD2. CDR1 is SGHNT and CDR2 is YYREEE in the germline V gene (reference sequence). Losses at the gene ends were 4 bases for V and 2 bases for J; bases not matched to a gene: 4. This CDR3 contains 15 residues. CDR3 region: CASSPRTSGQETQYF. The CDR3 DNA reads as TGTGCCAGCAGCCCCCGGACTAGCGGGCAAGAGACCCAGTACTTC.

This chain uses TRBV20-1 with TRBJ2-3; possibly TRBD1 for D (5 bases). The CDR3 covers 15 residues. Germline V CDR1 and CDR2: DFQATT, SNEGSKA (reference sequence). Trimming took off 1 base at V and 2 bases at J, with 13 bases between the two ends. The CDR3 sequence is CSARAAGSPTDTQYF. The CDR3 DNA follows: TGCAGTGCTAGAGCCGCAGGGTCCCCCACAGATACGCAGTATTTT.

The table lists this clonotype with a few counts. The chain combines TRBV7-9 with TRBJ1-1, with D possibly being TRBD1 (5 bases). Trimming took off 5 bases at V and 4 bases at J, with 14 bases between the two ends. The CDR3 spans 14 residues. Germline CDR1 SEHNR, CDR2 FQNEAQ (reference sequence). Here the CDR3 reads CASSTTTGATEAFF. The CDR3 DNA reads TGTGCCAGCAGCACAACAACAGGAGCCACTGAAGCTTTCTTT.

This clonotype has a count of ten or more. The chain is built from TRBV7-2 and TRBJ1-1; maybe TRBD1 (5 bases). Trimming removed 5 bases from V and 10 bases from J, with 14 bases in between. The germline V gene has CDR1 SGHTA and CDR2 FQGNSA. CDR3 length: 12 residues. For the CDR3, the DNA is TGTGCCAGCAGCCCCTCCGCGCAGGGAGCTTTCTTT. Its protein product is CASSPSAQGAFF.

This clonotype showed up just a few times. The chain couples TRBV21-1 to TRBJ1-2; the D segment call TRBD1 is taken from the table without a DNA check. TRBV21-1 is a known pseudogene. This CDR3 comprises 8 residues. CDR3 in DNA: TGTGCCAGCAGCCTCGGACAGTTC. It encodes CASSLGQF.

J is TRBJ1-1 and V is TRBV12-5; D is unresolved. Trimming took 4 bases from V and 1 from J, leaving 22 bases between them. The germline CDR1 and CDR2 sequences are LGHNT and FRNRAP. This CDR3 comprises 18 residues. The CDR3 reads CASGSYAPRLPPNTEAFF. CDR3 bases: TGTGCTAGTGGTTCCTATGCTCCTCGCCTCCCCCCGAACACTGAAGCTTTCTTT.